These 29 T cell receptor beta chains were all obtained from the same sample, sequenced in a study of identical twins. From the 5' RACE reads, TCRdb called clonotypes with MiXCR, one entry per CDR3 protein. There are 500,000 to 650,000 distinct CDR3 sequences in the sample; around 7.5% occur only once, and about 1.6% lies in the top ten. The same specimen was also included in a second study, on yellow fever vaccine responses in identical twins.

Source material: PBMCs. The source of these receptors is a woman aged 18-35 years in good health.

This clonotype was seen a few times. The rearrangement links TRBV20-1 to TRBJ1-5, with unresolved D. With 0 bases removed from V and 2 bases from J, the gap between germline ends came to 14 bases. The CDR3 consists of 16 residues. CDR1 is DFQATT and CDR2 is SNEGSKA in the germline V gene (reference sequence). The CDR3 spells CSARDMRRGGNQPQHF. CDR3 DNA: TGCAGTGCTAGAGATATGAGGCGCGGGGGCAATCAGCCCCAGCATTTT.

The V call is TRBV20-1, the J call TRBJ2-7; 8 positions match TRBD2. The CDR3 extends over 13 amino acids. Germline V gene sequence: CDR1 DFQATT, CDR2 SNEGSKA (reference sequence). Trimming at V came to 4 bases and at J to 3 bases, leaving 5 bases not matched to a gene. The CDR3: CSAKAGAHYEQYV. The CDR3 DNA reads as TGCAGTGCTAAAGCGGGGGCCCACTACGAGCAGTACGTC.

This clonotype was counted a few times. The chain couples TRBV6-1 to TRBJ2-2, with D uncertain. Germline V gene sequence: CDR1 MNHNS, CDR2 SASEGT. The CDR3 has 13 residues. The V and J ends lost 7 bases and 7 bases respectively, with 13 bases between them. The CDR3 loop is CASTPLSGGELFF. CDR3 nucleotide sequence: TGTGCCAGCACCCCCCTGTCCGGCGGGGAGCTGTTTTTT.

The gene calls are TRBV27 and TRBJ1-2, with D perhaps TRBD1 (5 bases). This CDR3 region has 14 residues. The germline V gene encodes CDR1 MNHEY and CDR2 SMNVEV (reference sequence). Trimming cost V 6 bases and J 0 bases, with 11 bases left between them. DNA for the CDR3: TGTGCCAGCAGGCCGGGACGGACTAACTATGGCTACACCTTC. It specifies CASRPGRTNYGYTF.

This sequence joins TRBV10-1 and TRBJ2-3; D is uncertain. The V gene lost 9 bases and the J gene lost 4 bases, with 17 bases spanning the gap. Germline CDR1 is WNHNN and CDR2 is SYGVQD (reference sequence). The CDR3 has 14 residues. The CDR3, as DNA: TGCGCCAGTCACCCGGTGGGGATCCCAGATACGCAGTATTTT. This translates into CASHPVGIPDTQYF.

This clonotype has at least ten counts. The chain links TRBV6-5 to TRBJ2-1, with D maybe TRBD1 (5 bases). CDR3 length equals 16 residues. In germline, CDR1 is MNHEY, CDR2 SVGAGI. With 0 bases removed from V and 5 bases from J, the gap between germline ends came to 14 bases. The CDR3 loop is CASSYSKWAGNNEQFF. The CDR3, as DNA: TGTGCCAGCAGTTACTCGAAGTGGGCAGGGAACAATGAGCAGTTCTTC.

The chain is built from TRBV20-1 and TRBJ2-5, with a tentative D call TRBD1 (5 bases). Trimming stripped 3 bases from V and 2 bases from J, with 13 bases between. Germline loops: CDR1 DFQATT, CDR2 SNEGSKA (reference sequence). The CDR3 extends over 14 amino acids. The CDR3 DNA reads TGCAGTGCTAGCCCCGCGGACATTCAAGAGACCCAGTACTTC. Its protein is CSASPADIQETQYF.

In this sample, this clonotype turned up a few times. The chain has TRBV3-1 and TRBJ2-7; 9 bases match TRBD2. V was clipped by 10 bases and J by 3 bases; unmatched bases: 7. This CDR3 is built from 13 residues. Looked up from germline, CDR1 is LGHDT and CDR2 is YNNKEL (reference sequence). CDR3 residues: CATLGTSSYEQYF. DNA of the CDR3: TGTGCCACGCTCGGGACTAGCAGCTACGAGCAGTACTTC.

This clonotype has more than one count but fewer than ten. This chain connects TRBV18 to TRBJ2-7, with no clear D. CDR3 size: 13 residues. CDR1 KGHSH and CDR2 LQKENI come from the germline V gene. V lost 3 bases and J 4 bases, leaving 10 bases between the germline ends. As DNA, the CDR3 is TGTGCCAGCTCACCGTTAGCCTATTACGAGCAGTACGTC. This gives the protein CASSPLAYYEQYV.

This clonotype showed up just a few times. In nucleotides, the CDR3 is TGCAGTGCTAGAGAAGCAGGGGCTAACTATGGCTACACCTTC. Its protein product is CSAREAGANYGYTF. This chain uses TRBV20-1 with TRBJ1-2; TRBD1 might be the D (6 bases). Between the trimmed V and J ends, which lost 0 bases and 0 bases, there was a span of 8 bases. The CDR3 is 14 amino acids. The V gene's germline CDR1 is DFQATT and CDR2 SNEGSKA (reference sequence).

This clonotype was detected ten times or more. The chain carries TRBV12-3 or TRBV12-4 and TRBJ1-1; D might be TRBD1 (5 bases). CDR3 size: 14 residues. Trimming shortened V by 3 bases and J by 5 bases, and 13 bases separated the two germline ends. CDR3 loop: CASSFAGKGTEAFF. CDR3 DNA: TGTGCCAGCAGTTTCGCGGGAAAGGGGACTGAAGCTTTCTTT.

V gene TRBV2 combines with J gene TRBJ2-1; no definite D call. The CDR3 is 16 amino acids. Germline CDR1 and CDR2: SNHLY and FYNNEI. V was trimmed by 1 base and J by 1 base, leaving 11 bases between them. The CDR3 DNA reads as TGTGCCAGCAGTGAAGAGGGCGGCCCATCCTACAATGAGCAGTTCTTC. Its protein is CASSEEGGPSYNEQFF.

This clonotype was seen a handful of times. J is TRBJ2-7 and V is TRBV20-1; the D gene is possibly TRBD2 (6 bases). Between the trimmed V and J ends, which lost 1 base and 3 bases, there was a span of 13 bases. CDR1 is DFQATT, CDR2 SNEGSKA, per germline (reference sequence). This CDR3 comprises 14 residues. The CDR3 spells CSARAGTGLYEQYV. The CDR3 DNA reads TGCAGTGCTAGAGCCGGGACTGGACTCTACGAGCAGTACGTC.

This clonotype was observed a handful of times. The chain combines TRBV7-9 with TRBJ2-3; tentative D call: TRBD2 (8 bases). The CDR3 loop spans 16 amino acids. Germline loops: CDR1 SEHNR, CDR2 FQNEAQ (reference sequence). Trimming removed 5 bases from V and 4 bases from J, with 19 bases in between. The CDR3 protein is CASSPRSSGTADTQYF. In nucleotides, the CDR3 is TGTGCCAGCAGCCCCAGGAGTAGCGGGACAGCAGATACGCAGTATTTT.

This clonotype appeared a few times. The rearrangement links TRBV13 to TRBJ2-5; perhaps D is TRBD1 or TRBD2 (6 bases each). Germline V lookup: CDR1 PRHDT, CDR2 FYEKMQ (reference sequence). The CDR3 contains 14 residues. Deletions cut 7 bases from V and 4 bases from J, with 16 bases between. CDR3 sequence (DNA): TGTGCCAGCAATGAGGGGGGCACTGGAGAGACCCAGTACTTC. Translating gives CASNEGGTGETQYF. The full variable domain, with the rest looked up from reference TRBV13 and TRBJ2-5, is AAGVIQSPRHLIKEKRETATLKCYPIPRHDTVYWYQQGPGQDPQFLISFYEKMQSDKGSIPDRFSAQQFSDYHSELNMSSLELGDSALYFCASNEGGTGETQYFGPGTRLLVL.

This clonotype has ten or more counts. This rearrangement joins TRBV28 to TRBJ2-1; D may be TRBD2 (6 bases). Trimming left V 3 bases short and J 13 bases short, with 22 bases between. The CDR3 is 15 amino acids. Germline-derived CDR1 and CDR2 are MDHEN and SYDVKM. CDR3 DNA: TGTGCCAGCAGTTTTGGTGTAGGCCTGGGAGGAGAACAGTTCTTC. Translated, it gives CASSFGVGLGGEQFF.

This clonotype came up many times. The chain uses TRBV12-3 or TRBV12-4 and TRBJ2-3; a possible D gene is TRBD2 (6 bases). There are 11 residues in the CDR3. Trimming left V 8 bases short and J 6 bases short, with 9 bases between. Here the CDR3 reads CASSREDTQYF. As DNA, the CDR3 is TGTGCCAGCTCCCGGGAGGATACGCAGTATTTT.

The chain recombines TRBV10-3 with TRBJ2-7; 7 bases fit TRBD2. Trimming removed 3 bases from V and 2 bases from J; junction bases left unmatched: 4. The V gene's germline CDR1 is ENHRY and CDR2 SYGVKD. The CDR3 runs to 14 residues. The CDR3 spells CAISDVGGTYEQYF. For the CDR3, the DNA is TGTGCCATCAGTGATGTGGGAGGGACCTACGAGCAGTACTTC.

This clonotype was picked up a small number of times. The chain carries TRBV9 and TRBJ1-6; a weak D match, TRBD1 (6 bases). Trimming removed 0 bases at V and 9 bases at J, with 13 bases between. The germline V gene has CDR1 SGDLS and CDR2 YYNGEE. The CDR3 covers 15 residues. CDR3 nucleotide sequence: TGTGCCAGCAGCGTAGTTGGGGGGCGCGGTTCACCCCTCCACTTT. The encoded protein is CASSVVGGRGSPLHF.

A few counts support this clonotype. The chain is built from TRBV27 and TRBJ2-3; 14 nucleotides line up with TRBD2. This CDR3 has 20 amino acids. Germline lookup yields CDR1 MNHEY and CDR2 SMNVEV (reference sequence). The V and J ends lost 0 bases and 2 bases, in that order; junction bases with no gene match: 10. The CDR3 nucleotides are TGTGCCAGCAGTTTATCGACTCCCGGGACTAGCGGGGGTTTCACAGATACGCAGTATTTT. Translated: CASSLSTPGTSGGFTDTQYF.

This clonotype was counted between two and nine times. This rearrangement joins TRBV7-2 to TRBJ2-7; weak D call: TRBD2 (5 bases). V lost 1 base to trimming and J lost 6 bases, with 13 bases between them. The germline gives CDR1 SGHTA, CDR2 FQGNSA. The CDR3 totals 14 residues. The CDR3: CASSLDPSYSEQYF. The CDR3 nucleotides read TGTGCCAGCAGCTTAGATCCTAGCTATAGCGAGCAGTACTTC.

This clonotype was found many times. J is TRBJ2-3 and V is TRBV29-1; 7 nucleotides agree with TRBD1. Losses at the gene ends were 8 bases for V and 3 bases for J; bases not matched to a gene: 5. Germline CDR1 is SQVTM and CDR2 is ANQGSEA. The CDR3 consists of 12 residues. The DNA for the CDR3 is TGCAGCCTCCAGGGGGTTACAGATACGCAGTATTTT. Protein: CSLQGVTDTQYF.

This clonotype showed up many times. This chain connects TRBV12-3 or TRBV12-4 to TRBJ1-3; perhaps TRBD1 as D (6 bases). This CDR3 spans 16 amino acids. Trimming pared 5 bases from V and 0 bases from J, leaving 14 bases between. As DNA, the CDR3 is TGTGCCAGCAGTGTACGAGCGGACAGCTCTGGAAACACCATATATTTT. Translated: CASSVRADSSGNTIYF.

This clonotype was recorded many times. The chain employs TRBV3-1 and TRBJ2-1, with D tentatively TRBD1 or TRBD2 (6 bases each). The CDR3 contains 16 residues. V was cut by 4 bases and J by 5 bases, with 18 bases left in between. Germline loops: CDR1 LGHDT, CDR2 YNNKEL (reference sequence). CDR3 DNA: TGTGCCAGCAGCCCGACCCGGGGGCCTCGGGACAATGAGCAGTTCTTC. This translates into CASSPTRGPRDNEQFF.

There are a few counts of this clonotype. This chain uses TRBV18 with TRBJ2-1, with a weak D call TRBD1 (6 bases). Per germline, CDR1 KGHSH and CDR2 LQKENI. Trimming removed 2 bases from V and 4 bases from J, with 18 bases in between. This CDR3 has 17 amino acids. In DNA, the CDR3 is TGTGCCAGCTCACCATTGGACAGCCTTAGGGCTTACAATGAGCAGTTCTTC. It codes for CASSPLDSLRAYNEQFF.

V and J are TRBV12-3 or TRBV12-4 and TRBJ2-7; D perhaps matches TRBD1 (6 bases). The CDR3 is made up of 12 amino acids. V dropped 3 bases and J dropped 9 bases, with 12 bases sitting between them. The CDR3 DNA is TGTGCCAGCAGTTTTGGGACAAGCAGGCAGTACTTC. Its protein product is CASSFGTSRQYF.

This clonotype was recorded a few times. CDR3 region: CASSLSLLRETQYF. In DNA, the CDR3 is TGTGCCAGCAGTTTATCCTTGTTGAGGGAGACCCAGTACTTC. The chain links TRBV28 to TRBJ2-5; D remains ambiguous. The germline V and J ends were trimmed by 1 base and 5 bases, with 11 bases remaining between them. The CDR3 length is 14 residues. The germline V gene encodes CDR1 MDHEN and CDR2 SYDVKM.

This clonotype was recorded many times. The chain is built from TRBV6-5 and TRBJ2-1; no definite D call. The V and J ends lost 6 bases and 6 bases respectively, with 9 bases between them. Looked up from germline, CDR1 is MNHEY and CDR2 is SVGAGI. The CDR3 consists of 12 residues. The chain's CDR3 is CASSSQPNEQFF. The DNA for the CDR3 is TGTGCCAGCAGCAGCCAACCCAATGAGCAGTTCTTC.

This clonotype showed up many times. V usage is TRBV12-3 or TRBV12-4 and J usage is TRBJ2-3; TRBD2 might be the D (5 bases). Trimming stripped 2 bases from V and 6 bases from J, with 12 bases between. The CDR3 has 14 residues. Written as DNA, the CDR3 is TGTGCCAGCAGTTTACGCCAAGCGGTGGATACGCAGTATTTT. Translation gives CASSLRQAVDTQYF.